This T cell receptor beta chain came from a study of T cell changes during pregnancy in multiple sclerosis. Germline assignment: CDR1 LGHNA and CDR2 YNFKEQ. The CDR3 loop spans 17 amino acids. V was cut by 2 bases and J by 0 bases, with 13 bases left in between. Generated by immunoSEQ multiplex PCR, the TCRdb table keeps only in-frame clones and is missing some. The sample carries about 70,000 clones, about 93% recorded once. The receptor was isolated from a female donor with multiple sclerosis, enrolled in a pregnancy study. Sample: CD4+ T cells from peripheral blood mononuclear cells, taken after pregnancy. The chain uses TRBV4-2 and TRBJ2-2, with a tentative D call TRBD2 (7 bases). The CDR3 region is CASSQLGGAANTGELFF. The CDR3 bases are TGTGCCAGCAGCCAACTAGGGGGGGCCGCGAACACCGGGGAGCTGTTTTTT.